A single sample is the source of the 10 T cell receptor beta chains below, sequenced in a study of T cells in Graves' hyperthyroidism and ophthalmopathy. RNA transcripts were the template for amplifying TCR beta CDR3 regions. Researchers ran a first-round RT-PCR on the TCR CDR3 using the HTBI primer set. TCRdb reprocessed the multiplex PCR reads via MiXCR and lists one record per CDR3 protein. The sample lists more than 500,000 distinct CDR3 sequences, about half occurring once. Specimen: peripheral blood or thyroid tissue (not recorded which). The source is an adult woman with Graves' disease, either hyperthyroidism or ophthalmopathy (not recorded which).

V usage is TRBV2 and J usage is TRBJ2-7; D is possibly TRBD1 (6 bases). Trimming cost V 8 bases and J 2 bases, with 22 bases left between them. The CDR3 length is 16 residues. Per the germline V gene, CDR1 is SNHLY and CDR2 is FYNNEI. The CDR3, as DNA: TGTGCCAGCGTTGACGGGCCAGGGGCCACGGCCTACGAGCAGTACTTC. Amino acid sequence: CASVDGPGATAYEQYF.

This clonotype occurred many times. The chain carries TRBV24-1 and TRBJ2-2; D might be TRBD2 (6 bases). Looked up from germline, CDR1 is KGHDR and CDR2 is SFDVKD. The V end was cut by 6 bases, the J end by 5 bases, with 18 bases between. CDR3 length equals 16 residues. For the CDR3, the DNA is TGTGCCACCAGTTCCCCCGGGGGTGAGAGGACCGGGGAGCTGTTTTTT. Amino acids: CATSSPGGERTGELFF.

The table lists this clonotype with many counts. This sequence joins TRBV27 and TRBJ1-1, with D uncertain. V lost 0 bases and J 1 base, leaving 9 bases between the germline ends. Per germline, CDR1 MNHEY and CDR2 SMNVEV (reference sequence). The CDR3 spans 15 residues. CDR3 sequence reads: CASSLSVTGNTEAFF. The CDR3 DNA sequence: TGTGCCAGCAGTTTATCGGTAACGGGGAACACTGAAGCTTTCTTT.

The chain carries TRBV7-9 and TRBJ1-1; D unclear. This CDR3 has 16 residues. V gave up 7 bases and J gave up 3 bases, with 21 bases separating them. Germline CDR1 is SEHNR and CDR2 is FQNEAQ (reference sequence). CDR3 nucleotides: TGTGCCAGCAAGAGACCAACCGGGGAGTGCGACACTGAAGCTTTCTTT. This gives the protein CASKRPTGECDTEAFF.

The genes are TRBV7-9 and TRBJ2-7, with 10 bases that match TRBD1. This CDR3 comprises 15 residues. The V segment lost 6 bases and the J segment 3 bases; nucleotides outside the gene matches: 8. CDR1 SEHNR and CDR2 FQNEAQ come from the germline V gene (reference sequence). CDR3 protein: CASSQTGGGGYEQYF. CDR3 nucleotide sequence: TGTGCCAGCAGTCAGACAGGGGGCGGAGGCTACGAGCAGTACTTC.

This clonotype showed up many times. V gene TRBV10-3 combines with J gene TRBJ2-5; D could derive from TRBD1 or TRBD2 (5 bases each). V was shortened by 8 bases and J by 4 bases, with 14 bases between the two germline ends. Germline V gives CDR1 ENHRY, CDR2 SYGVKD. There are 13 residues in the CDR3. CDR3 residues: CAIRTGRLETQYF. The CDR3 coding sequence is TGTGCCATCCGGACGGGACGCCTAGAGACCCAGTACTTC.

With regard to this clonotype: Just one base apart from a much larger clone, this may be a read error. The chain recombines TRBV12-3 or TRBV12-4 with TRBJ2-6, with 9 bases identical to TRBD1. Germline trimming cut 5 bases from V and 4 bases from J; bases unmatched to any gene: 9. This CDR3 contains 17 residues. The CDR3 reads CASSRPTQGAGANVLTF. CDR3 DNA sequence: TGTGCCAGCAGTCGCCCTACACAGGGGGCCGGGGCCAACGTCCTGACTTTC.

Ten or more counts support this clonotype. The chain recombines TRBV19 with TRBJ2-7; the D gene is possibly TRBD2 (6 bases). Trimming pared 0 bases from V and 5 bases from J, leaving 17 bases between. Per germline, CDR1 LNHDA and CDR2 SQIVND (reference sequence). This CDR3 is built from 16 residues. The DNA of the CDR3 is TGTGCCAGTAGTATAGACGCCACTAGCCGGGTTGACGAGCAGTACTTC. Protein: CASSIDATSRVDEQYF.

The chain couples TRBV28 to TRBJ2-7; D is tentatively TRBD1 or TRBD2 (6 bases each). The V end lost 7 bases, the J end lost 5 bases, and 12 bases lay between the germline ends. Per the germline V gene, CDR1 is MDHEN and CDR2 is SYDVKM. CDR3 length: 12 amino acids. CDR3: CASIGRGDEQYF. In DNA, the CDR3 is TGTGCCAGCATCGGAAGGGGGGACGAGCAGTACTTC.

The rearrangement links TRBV4-1 to TRBJ1-4; 9 bases align to TRBD1. Trimming at V came to 1 base and at J to 8 bases, leaving 8 bases not matched to a gene. The CDR3 is 16 residues long. CDR1 and CDR2 (germline): MGHRA, YSYEKL. The CDR3 coding sequence is TGCGCCAGCAGCCAAGCCCCCGGGACAGGGACAGAAAAACTGTTTTTT. It is translated as CASSQAPGTGTEKLFF.